This T cell receptor beta chain was obtained from a study of blood T cell repertoires in COVID-19. Study-level information: Researchers got acute and convalescent COVID-19 samples from the United States, Italy and Spain. PBMCs, B-cell-depleted T cells, or T cells provided the cDNA or gDNA that made up the material.

Under the authors' procedure: Amplified reference gene primers provided the basis for estimating nucleated cell counts. Produced via immunoSEQ multiplex PCR; TCRdb's table is partial and in-frame only. V and J calls and clone size follow that table, whereas D and trimming were derived from the DNA. This sample has some 180,000 clones, with around nine tenths found just once. Patients at the Seattle site were enrolled during active infection and followed longitudinally. Germline values: CDR1 KGHDR, CDR2 SFDVKD. Trimming pared 4 bases from V and 4 bases from J, leaving 9 bases between. This CDR3 has 14 amino acids.

The sequenced sample consisted of peripheral blood. This clonotype originated in an elderly woman with COVID-19, enrolled during active disease. The chain recombines TRBV24-1 with TRBJ2-2; weak D call: TRBD2 (6 bases). The chain's CDR3 is CATSEGGFTGELFF. For the CDR3, the DNA is TGTGCCACCAGTGAGGGAGGATTCACCGGGGAGCTGTTTTTT.